This T cell receptor (beta chain) was captured by sequencing in a study of T cell responses to AZD1222 COVID-19 vaccine (dated by TCRdb to the early 2020s). Regarding the research as a whole: AZD1222 recipients given second doses at about 4 weeks or at about 12 weeks were pooled, since spike-specific TCR depth and breadth were not found to differ between the two schedules. Enrollment into the trials was organized by age into subgroups of 18-55, 56-69 and 70-plus years, and those subgroups contained roughly 160, 29 and 62 TCR-sequenced participants, respectively. A total of 233 trial participants underwent TCR sequencing, of whom 207 received two doses of AZD1222 and some 26 received two doses of the MenACWY control vaccine.

Comments on this clone: Its cognate antigen has yet to be identified. The sample holds no much larger clone one base away, and base qualities are not on file.

The time point label, read with the paper, signifies: baseline before first vaccination. Samples from vaccinated people were obtained from the UK trials COV001 and COV002, which included a single-blind randomized controlled phase 2/3 trial of AZD1222 (ChAdOx1 nCoV-19) in healthy adults. Trial participant PBMC samples were collected at day 0 and day 28 after the second dose for TCRbeta chain sequencing. The junction shows trimming of 0 bases on V and 1 base on J, plus 9 bases between the germline ends. From its cysteine to its phenylalanine, the CDR3 spans 14 amino acids. Only the CDR3 portion is preserved as DNA: 42 bases, with reading frame beginning at the first base. The CDR1 and CDR2 encoded by the germline V gene (reference sequence) are GTSNPN and SVGIG. Beyond this particular receptor, the publication reports: Conclusions about previously exposed vaccinees were limited because only a handful of AZD1222 recipients were SARS-CoV-2 seropositive at baseline. Epitopes outside the regions mutated in the B.1.351 and B.1.1.7 variants were reportedly recognized by nearly half of the unique spike-specific TCRs. Because no day 14 peak-response samples were available, repertoires were characterized only after the peak T cell response. Vaccine-associated CD4 TCRs spanned the whole spike protein, with dominant responses in regions 160-218 and 743-854. Participants were mostly white British and included more females than males, and it was suggested by the authors that clonal diversity may have been underestimated. After two AZD1222 doses, spike-specific TCR breadth and depth were significantly higher than at day 0 and than in MenACWY recipients. The 56-69-year group was small, and its depth increase did not reach significance, likely because of low power.

The CDR3 regions of human TCRbeta chains were analyzed by immunosequencing. The study's processing was this. TCRs in the repertoires were compared against a reference library of SARS-CoV-2-specific TCRs that had been generated with the MIRA antigen-specificity platform. Breadth meant the fraction of unique TCRs that were SARS-CoV-2-associated, whereas depth meant the fraction of total T cells that were SARS-CoV-2-associated. Using the MIRA data, every spike-specific TCR was mapped to the spike region that the TCR reacted to and assigned to either a CD4 or a CD8 class. Log10-transformed breadth and depth values were compared by one-way ANOVA with Sidak's multiple comparisons tests. This is the immuneACCESS table as TCRdb keeps it, with only in-frame sequences that have V and J called. A part of the clones is gone; compared with another copy, unresolved V genes explain less than half, and the rest is unexplained. The V and J calls and clone size are taken from that table; D and trimming were inferred from the DNA. The sample table records 150,000 to 200,000 clones; 87% of these occur just once. The top ten hold around 2.6% of the sample.

The chain links TRBV30 with TRBJ1-1; the D gene identity is not certain. This material consisted of peripheral blood, taken on day 0 of AZD1222 vaccination. This TCR was recovered from an adult in good health. The CDR3 sequence is CAWSVRLGNTEAFF. The DNA sequence is TGTGCCTGGAGTGTACGGCTAGGGAACACTGAAGCTTTCTTT.